Listed here are 22 T cell receptor beta chains from one sample, sequenced in a study of blood T cell repertoires in COVID-19. The assay was immunoSEQ multiplex PCR, and TCRdb's table has in-frame clones only and misses some. This sample has 200,000 to 300,000 clones, with 70% to 85% found just once. Input material: peripheral blood. The origin of the receptors is a man in his forties who had recovered from COVID-19.

The chain carries TRBV19 and TRBJ2-2; tentative D call: TRBD2 (6 bases). The CDR3 is 14 residues long. The V and J ends lost 2 bases and 6 bases respectively, with 10 bases between them. Germline V lookup: CDR1 LNHDA, CDR2 SQIVND (reference sequence). The CDR3 loop is CASSIRGRPGELFF. DNA of the CDR3: TGTGCCAGTAGTATACGGGGGAGGCCCGGGGAGCTGTTTTTT.

The V call is TRBV18, the J call TRBJ2-7; perhaps TRBD1 as D (6 bases). V lost 0 bases, J lost 5 bases, and 20 bases lay in between. The CDR3 length is 17 residues. Germline CDR1 is KGHSH and CDR2 is LQKENI. Here the CDR3 reads CASSPPLQGTASDEQYF. The DNA for the CDR3 is TGTGCCAGCTCACCACCACTCCAGGGGACGGCAAGCGACGAGCAGTACTTC.

This sequence joins TRBV19 and TRBJ1-5; 10 nucleotides line up with TRBD1. The V gene's germline CDR1 is LNHDA and CDR2 SQIVND (reference sequence). The J segment lost 7 bases and the V segment lost 1 base, leaving 1 base of the junction unmatched. The length of the CDR3 is 14 residues. The CDR3 nucleotides read TGTGCCAGTAGTATAGGGACAGGGGGACAGCCCCAGCATTTT. This translates into CASSIGTGGQPQHF.

The rearrangement uses TRBV2 and TRBJ2-7, with 7 bases identical to TRBD1. The CDR3 extends over 14 amino acids. The V and J ends lost 3 bases and 1 base, in that order; junction bases with no gene match: 3. CDR1 SNHLY and CDR2 FYNNEI come from the germline V gene. CDR3 sequence: CASSEVRGSYEQYF. CDR3 bases: TGTGCCAGCAGTGAGGTCAGGGGGTCCTACGAGCAGTACTTC.

This CDR3 is CASSGLGVSGANVLTF. The CDR3 DNA reads TGTGCCAGCAGTGGCTTAGGGGTTTCTGGGGCCAACGTCCTGACTTTC. This chain uses TRBV6-1 with TRBJ2-6, with a possible D match to TRBD1 (5 bases). The CDR3 spans 16 residues. Trimming removed 4 bases from V and 1 base from J, with 11 bases in between. The germline V gene encodes CDR1 MNHNS and CDR2 SASEGT.

The J gene is TRBJ2-7, the V gene TRBV10-3, with D perhaps matching TRBD2 (5 bases). The CDR3 totals 14 residues. The V end lost 2 bases, the J end lost 3 bases, and 11 bases lay between the germline ends. From germline, CDR1 is ENHRY and CDR2 SYGVKD. CDR3 region: CAISETRVSYEQYF. The CDR3 nucleotides are TGTGCCATCAGTGAGACGAGGGTCAGCTACGAGCAGTACTTC.

The chain employs TRBV18 and TRBJ2-3; 9 positions agree with TRBD1. V was clipped by 2 bases and J by 4 bases; unmatched bases: 4. The CDR3 sequence is 15 residues long. Germline V gene data show CDR1 as KGHSH and CDR2 as LQKENI. In DNA form, the CDR3 reads TGTGCCAGCTCACCAGGACAGGGGAGGCCAGATACGCAGTATTTT. This encodes CASSPGQGRPDTQYF.

Here the CDR3 reads CASSLGMRYEQYF. The CDR3 DNA is TGTGCCAGCTCCTTGGGTATGAGATACGAGCAGTACTTC. The chain couples TRBV5-8 to TRBJ2-7; D gene uncertain. The CDR3 consists of 13 residues. Germline V CDR1 and CDR2: SGHTS, YDEGEE. V lost 7 bases and J 4 bases, leaving 15 bases between the germline ends.

The chain is built from TRBV10-3 and TRBJ1-1; 8 bases fit TRBD1. Per the germline V gene, CDR1 is ENHRY and CDR2 is SYGVKD. Trimming cost V 2 bases and J 1 base; bases outside gene matches: 3. This CDR3 spans 15 amino acids. The CDR3 DNA follows: TGTGCCATCAGTGAGCCTGGGACAGGGAACACTGAAGCTTTCTTT. Translation: CAISEPGTGNTEAFF.

V and J are TRBV6-5 and TRBJ2-1; TRBD2 is a possible D gene (6 bases). CDR1 and CDR2 from the germline V gene are MNHEY and SVGAGI. The CDR3 runs to 12 residues. Deletions cut 11 bases from V and 2 bases from J, with 10 bases between. CDR3 in amino acids: CAAAGPYNEQFF. The CDR3 nucleotides read TGTGCCGCGGCGGGGCCCTACAATGAGCAGTTCTTC.

The V gene is TRBV5-1, the J gene TRBJ2-1; 7 bases map to TRBD2. Germline trimming cut 5 bases from V and 0 bases from J; bases unmatched to any gene: 5. The CDR3 is made up of 15 amino acids. The germline gives CDR1 SGHRS, CDR2 YFSETQ. In DNA form, the CDR3 reads TGCGCCAGCAGTCCGGGGGGTATCTCCTACAATGAGCAGTTCTTC. This codes for CASSPGGISYNEQFF.

Note on this clone: Within the sample, other DNA sequences also encode this same CDR3. The V and J genes are TRBV6-5 and TRBJ1-4; D may be TRBD1 (6 bases). The CDR3 covers 14 residues. CDR1 is MNHEY, CDR2 SVGAGI, per germline. Trimming left V 6 bases short and J 2 bases short, with 10 bases between. The CDR3 spells CASSSGATNEKLFF. In nucleotides, the CDR3 is TGTGCCAGCAGCTCAGGGGCGACTAATGAAAAACTGTTTTTT.

This clone was counted only a few times. The V gene is TRBV4-1, the J gene TRBJ2-5, with 8 positions matching TRBD1. Per the germline V gene, CDR1 is MGHRA and CDR2 is YSYEKL. The V and J ends lost 3 bases and 4 bases, in that order; junction bases with no gene match: 7. The CDR3 runs to 15 residues. The CDR3 region is CASSHADRDAETQYF. CDR3 bases: TGCGCCAGCAGCCATGCGGACAGGGATGCAGAGACCCAGTACTTC.

V is TRBV29-1 and J is TRBJ2-7; TRBD1 matches 9 bases. Germline trimming cut 6 bases from V and 8 bases from J; bases unmatched to any gene: 8. The CDR3 runs 12 residues. Germline V lookup: CDR1 SQVTM, CDR2 ANQGSEA. This CDR3 reads CSVPGQGLQQYF. The CDR3 DNA reads TGCAGCGTCCCGGGACAGGGATTGCAGCAGTACTTC.

This clone occurred once. This rearrangement joins TRBV4-3 to TRBJ2-7; tentatively, D is TRBD1 (6 bases). This CDR3 comprises 13 residues. V was pared by 2 bases and J by 6 bases, with 11 bases between. The germline V gene encodes CDR1 LGHNA and CDR2 YSLEER. The CDR3: CASSQHRDLEQYF. DNA of the CDR3: TGCGCCAGCAGCCAACACAGGGATCTCGAGCAGTACTTC.

V gene TRBV2 combines with J gene TRBJ2-7; 7 nucleotides align to TRBD2. Germline V gene sequence: CDR1 SNHLY, CDR2 FYNNEI. This CDR3 region has 14 residues. Losses at the gene ends were 5 bases for V and 3 bases for J; bases not matched to a gene: 7. CDR3 loop: CASSSAGTDYEQYF. The CDR3 DNA sequence: TGTGCCAGCAGTTCAGCGGGAACCGACTACGAGCAGTACTTC.

The J gene is TRBJ1-3, the V gene TRBV7-2; D is undetermined. The CDR3 totals 15 residues. The germline V and J ends were trimmed by 5 bases and 2 bases, with 13 bases remaining between them. The germline V gene has CDR1 SGHTA and CDR2 FQGNSA. The CDR3: CASSRQAKAGNTIYF. In DNA form, the CDR3 reads TGTGCCAGCAGCAGACAAGCCAAGGCTGGAAACACCATATATTTT.

This chain connects TRBV29-1 to TRBJ2-7; D unclear. Germline CDR1 and CDR2: SQVTM and ANQGSEA. V shed 0 bases and J shed 5 bases, with 14 bases lying between them. The length of the CDR3 is 14 residues. The CDR3 reads CSVEDGWSADEQYF. In DNA form, the CDR3 reads TGCAGCGTTGAAGATGGGTGGAGTGCCGACGAGCAGTACTTC.

This clone was observed once. The DNA of the CDR3 is TGTGCCAGCAGTCCCGGACTAGCGGGAACCTACGAGCAGTACTTC. The encoded protein is CASSPGLAGTYEQYF. The rearrangement joins TRBV6-2 or TRBV6-3 to TRBJ2-7, with 12 bases that match TRBD2. The CDR3 consists of 15 residues. J was trimmed by 2 bases and V by 5 bases; bases with no gene match: 4. Germline CDR1 and CDR2: MNHEY and SVGEGT.

This clone was counted a few times. The chain has TRBV7-6 and TRBJ2-5; 7 nucleotides agree with TRBD1. V shed 2 bases, J shed 4 bases, and the junction held 13 bases outside the gene matches. There are 17 residues in the CDR3. In germline, CDR1 is SGHVS, CDR2 FNYEAQ. The CDR3 reads CASSLRLITGAVETQYF. The CDR3 bases are TGTGCCAGCAGCTTAAGGTTGATAACAGGGGCAGTAGAGACCCAGTACTTC.

This sequence joins TRBV12-5 and TRBJ2-5, with 11 bases that match TRBD2. The trim removed 2 bases at V and 5 bases at J, leaving 7 bases unmatched. This CDR3 has 16 amino acids. Germline V gene sequence: CDR1 LGHNT, CDR2 FRNRAP. The CDR3 protein is CASGLTSGGLVETQYF. The DNA for the CDR3 is TGTGCTAGTGGTTTGACTAGCGGGGGTCTTGTTGAGACCCAGTACTTC.

The chain is built from TRBV20-1 and TRBJ2-3, with D perhaps TRBD2 (6 bases). The CDR3 has 13 amino acids. Trimming removed 3 bases at V and 2 bases at J, with 9 bases between. Germline V CDR1 and CDR2: DFQATT, SNEGSKA (reference sequence). DNA of the CDR3: TGCAGTGCTAGTCGGGACTCCACAGATACGCAGTATTTT. Amino acid sequence: CSASRDSTDTQYF.